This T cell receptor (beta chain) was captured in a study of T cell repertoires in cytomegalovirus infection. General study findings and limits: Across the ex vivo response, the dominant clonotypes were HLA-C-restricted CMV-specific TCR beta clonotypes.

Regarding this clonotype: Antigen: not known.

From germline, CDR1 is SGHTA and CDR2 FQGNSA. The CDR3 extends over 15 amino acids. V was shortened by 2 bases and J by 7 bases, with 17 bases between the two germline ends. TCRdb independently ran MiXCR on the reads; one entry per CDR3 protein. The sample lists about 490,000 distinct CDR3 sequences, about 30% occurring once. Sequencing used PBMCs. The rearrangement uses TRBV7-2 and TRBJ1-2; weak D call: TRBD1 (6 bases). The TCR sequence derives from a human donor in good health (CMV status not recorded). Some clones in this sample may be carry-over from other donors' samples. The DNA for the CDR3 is TGTGCCAGCAGCTTAAGTAGGGGGGGGGGGACTGGCTACACCTTC. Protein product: CASSLSRGGGTGYTF.